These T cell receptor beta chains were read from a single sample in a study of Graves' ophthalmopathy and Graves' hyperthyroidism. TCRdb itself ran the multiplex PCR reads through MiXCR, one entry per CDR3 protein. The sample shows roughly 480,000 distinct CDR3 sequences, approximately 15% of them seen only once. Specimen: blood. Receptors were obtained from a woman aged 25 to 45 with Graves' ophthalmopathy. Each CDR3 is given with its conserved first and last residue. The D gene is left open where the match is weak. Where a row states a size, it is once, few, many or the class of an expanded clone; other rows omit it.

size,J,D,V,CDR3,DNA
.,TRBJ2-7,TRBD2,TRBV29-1,CSVEDLRGRSRNEQYF,TGCAGCGTTGAAGATCTTCGCGGGAGATCAAGGAACGAGCAGTACTTC
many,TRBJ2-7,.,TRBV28,CATRRRGRERPYEQYF,TGTGCCACCAGAAGGAGGGGGCGGGAGCGACCCTACGAGCAGTACTTC
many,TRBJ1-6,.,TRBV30,CAWSVPPGSGNSPLHF,TGTGCCTGGAGTGTCCCCCCAGGGTCAGGGAATTCACCCCTCCACTTT
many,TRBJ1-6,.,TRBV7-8,CASSFWIWNSPLHF,TGTGCCAGCAGCTTTTGGATCTGGAATTCACCCCTCCACTTT
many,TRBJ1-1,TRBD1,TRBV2,CASSRTGDTEAFF,TGTGCCAGCAGTCGGACAGGGGACACTGAAGCTTTCTTT
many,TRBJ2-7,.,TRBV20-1,CSARDLGREYEQYF,TGCAGTGCTAGAGATCTGGGAAGGGAATACGAGCAGTACTTC
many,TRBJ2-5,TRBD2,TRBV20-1,CSASENYPGGEETQYF,TGCAGTGCTAGTGAGAATTATCCGGGAGGGGAAGAGACCCAGTACTTC
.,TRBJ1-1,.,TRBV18,CASSPLGRDTEAFF,TGTGCCAGCTCACCACTAGGACGCGATACTGAAGCTTTCTTT
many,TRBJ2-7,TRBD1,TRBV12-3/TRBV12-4,CASSPRDRAYEQYF,TGTGCCAGCAGTCCCCGGGACAGGGCCTACGAGCAGTACTTC
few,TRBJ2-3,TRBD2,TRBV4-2,CASSHGVERAGGPSDTQYF,TGTGCCAGCAGCCACGGCGTGGAAAGGGCGGGGGGCCCCTCGGATACGCAGTATTTT
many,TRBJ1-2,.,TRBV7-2,CASSQDRIYGYTF,TGTGCCAGCAGCCAAGACAGGATCTATGGCTACACCTTC
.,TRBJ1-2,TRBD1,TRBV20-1,CSARPLRQGANYGYTF,TGCAGTGCTAGACCCTTGCGACAGGGGGCTAACTATGGCTACACCTTC
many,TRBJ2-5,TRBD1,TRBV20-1,CSAKLQGQETQYF,TGCAGTGCCAAGCTACAGGGGCAAGAGACCCAGTACTTC
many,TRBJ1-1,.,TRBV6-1,CASSEALVRVGTEAFF,TGTGCCAGCAGTGAAGCCCTCGTAAGGGTCGGCACTGAAGCTTTCTTT
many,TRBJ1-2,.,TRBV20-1,CSAKYGYTF,TGCAGTGCTAAGTATGGCTACACCTTC
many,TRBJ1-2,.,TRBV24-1,CATSDLGALGYTF,TGTGCCACCAGTGATTTGGGGGCGCTCGGCTACACCTTC
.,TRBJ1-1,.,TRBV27,CATRPLSGGNTEAFF,TGTGCCACCCGCCCCCTCAGCGGGGGAAACACTGAAGCTTTCTTT
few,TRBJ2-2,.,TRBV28,CASRNVFDRHTGELFF,TGTGCCAGCAGGAATGTGTTTGACAGGCACACCGGGGAGCTGTTTTTT
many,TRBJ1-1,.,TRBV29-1,CSVEGLNTEAFF,TGCAGCGTTGAAGGACTGAACACTGAAGCTTTCTTT
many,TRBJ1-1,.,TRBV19,CASSPRGATARTEAFF,TGTGCCAGTAGTCCTCGCGGGGCGACAGCCCGCACTGAAGCTTTCTTT
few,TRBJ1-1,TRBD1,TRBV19,CASSIRDRSPEAFF,TGTGCCAGTAGTATTCGGGACAGGTCCCCTGAAGCTTTCTTT
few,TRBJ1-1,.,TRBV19,CASSQRNTEAFF,TGTGCCAGTAGTCAGAGGAACACTGAAGCTTTCTTT
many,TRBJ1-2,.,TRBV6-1,CASSEDRTSGGYTF,TGTGCCAGCAGTGAAGATAGGACTTCGGGTGGCTACACCTTC
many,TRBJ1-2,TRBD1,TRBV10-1,CASSKDRVHGYTF,TGCGCCAGCAGTAAGGACAGGGTACATGGCTACACCTTC
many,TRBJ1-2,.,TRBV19,CASRTVNYGYTF,TGTGCCAGTCGGACGGTCAACTATGGCTACACCTTC
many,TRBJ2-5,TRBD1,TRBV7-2,CASSLGQGLGETQYF,TGTGCCAGCAGCTTAGGACAGGGGCTTGGAGAGACCCAGTACTTC
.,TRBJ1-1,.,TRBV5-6,CASRRKPQGNTEAFF,TGTGCCAGCAGACGTAAGCCACAGGGGAACACTGAAGCTTTCTTT
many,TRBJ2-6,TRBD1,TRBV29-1,CSVGQGTGANVLTF,TGCAGCGTTGGACAGGGGACTGGGGCCAACGTCCTGACTTTC
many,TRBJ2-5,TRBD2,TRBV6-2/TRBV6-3,CASSRGSGGAYIETQYF,TGTGCCAGCAGTAGGGGTAGCGGGGGGGCCTACATCGAGACCCAGTACTTC
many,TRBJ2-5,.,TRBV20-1,CSARGTPLNDRSWDTQYF,TGCAGTGCTAGAGGAACACCCCTGAATGACAGGAGCTGGGACACCCAGTACTTC
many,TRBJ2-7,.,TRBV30,CAWTDSYEQYF,TGTGCCTGGACCGACAGTTACGAGCAGTACTTC